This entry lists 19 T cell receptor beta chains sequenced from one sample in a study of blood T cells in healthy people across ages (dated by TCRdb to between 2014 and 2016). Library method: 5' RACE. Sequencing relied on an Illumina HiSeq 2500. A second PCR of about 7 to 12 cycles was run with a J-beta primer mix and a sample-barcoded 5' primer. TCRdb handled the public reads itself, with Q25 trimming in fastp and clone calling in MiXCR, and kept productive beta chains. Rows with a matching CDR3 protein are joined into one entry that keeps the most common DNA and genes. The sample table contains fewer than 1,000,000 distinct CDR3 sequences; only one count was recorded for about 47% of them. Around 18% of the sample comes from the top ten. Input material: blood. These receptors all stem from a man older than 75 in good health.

CDR3 DNA sequence: TGCGCCAGCACGTCGACAGGGGATTACAATGAGCAGTTCTTC. Translating it yields CASTSTGDYNEQFF. V usage is TRBV5-1 and J usage is TRBJ2-1; 8 nucleotides align to TRBD1. V shed 6 bases and J 4 bases; nucleotides not matched to a gene: 6. CDR1 and CDR2 (germline): SGHRS, YFSETQ. The CDR3 totals 14 residues.

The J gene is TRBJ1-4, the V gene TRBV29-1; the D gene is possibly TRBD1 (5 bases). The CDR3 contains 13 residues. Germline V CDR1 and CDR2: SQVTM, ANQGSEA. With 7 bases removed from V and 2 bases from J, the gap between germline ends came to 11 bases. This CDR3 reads CSALRDTNEKLFF. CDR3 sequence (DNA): TGCAGCGCCCTCAGGGATACTAATGAAAAACTGTTTTTT.

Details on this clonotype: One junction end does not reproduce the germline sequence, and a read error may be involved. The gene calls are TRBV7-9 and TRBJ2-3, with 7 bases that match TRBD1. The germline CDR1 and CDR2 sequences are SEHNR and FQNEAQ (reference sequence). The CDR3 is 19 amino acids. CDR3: CASSELGGTGTASTGTQYF. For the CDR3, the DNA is TGTGCCAGCAGCGAATTAGGCGGCACCGGGACAGCCAGCACAGGTACGCAGTATTTT.

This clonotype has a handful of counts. The CDR3 DNA reads as TGTGCCAGCAGCGCTCTAGGCACAGATACGCAGTATTTT. Translated: CASSALGTDTQYF. The rearrangement uses TRBV7-3 and TRBJ2-3; D remains ambiguous. The CDR3 covers 13 residues. V lost 5 bases, J lost 1 base, and 7 bases lay in between. Germline lookup yields CDR1 SGHTA and CDR2 FQGTGA.

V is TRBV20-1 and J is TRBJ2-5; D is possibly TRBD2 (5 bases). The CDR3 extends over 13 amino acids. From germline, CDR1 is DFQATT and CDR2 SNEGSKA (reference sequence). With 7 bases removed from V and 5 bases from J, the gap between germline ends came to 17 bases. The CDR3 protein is CSGRGLTGETQYF. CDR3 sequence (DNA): TGCAGTGGCAGAGGGCTAACTGGGGAGACCCAGTACTTC.

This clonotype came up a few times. CDR3 sequence: CASSFRAYEQYF. In DNA form, the CDR3 reads TGTGCCAGCAGCTTTCGCGCCTACGAGCAGTACTTC. The rearrangement joins TRBV7-2 to TRBJ2-4, with unresolved D. The tail of the sequence fits TRBJ2-7 better, so the J call may be wrong. Germline CDR1 is SGHTA and CDR2 is FQGNSA. The CDR3 is 12 amino acids.

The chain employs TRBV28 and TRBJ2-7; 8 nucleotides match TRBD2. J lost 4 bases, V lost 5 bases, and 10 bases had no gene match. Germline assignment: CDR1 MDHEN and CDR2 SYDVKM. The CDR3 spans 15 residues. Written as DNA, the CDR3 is TGTGCCAGCAGTACCGGGGGGGGTCCCTTATACGAGCAGTACTTC. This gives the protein CASSTGGGPLYEQYF.

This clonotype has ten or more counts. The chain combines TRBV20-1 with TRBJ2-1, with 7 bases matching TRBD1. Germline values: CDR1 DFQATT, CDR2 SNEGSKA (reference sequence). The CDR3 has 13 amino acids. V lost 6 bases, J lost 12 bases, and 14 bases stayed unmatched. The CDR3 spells CSAPGTARTGQFF. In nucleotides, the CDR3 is TGCAGTGCACCCGGGACAGCGAGGACTGGGCAGTTCTTC.

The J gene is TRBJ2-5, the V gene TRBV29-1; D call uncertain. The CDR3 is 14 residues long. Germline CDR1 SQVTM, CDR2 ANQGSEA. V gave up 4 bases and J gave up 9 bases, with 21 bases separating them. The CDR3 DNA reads TGCAGCGTTGCCGCCAGGATGGTGTCTGAGGCCCAGTACTTC. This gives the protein CSVAARMVSEAQYF.

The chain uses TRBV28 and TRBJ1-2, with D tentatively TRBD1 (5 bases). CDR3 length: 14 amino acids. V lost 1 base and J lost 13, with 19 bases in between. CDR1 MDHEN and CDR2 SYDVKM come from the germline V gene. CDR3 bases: TGTGCCAGCAGTTTATCGGTTCAAACTAGGGGTGTCACCTTC. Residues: CASSLSVQTRGVTF.

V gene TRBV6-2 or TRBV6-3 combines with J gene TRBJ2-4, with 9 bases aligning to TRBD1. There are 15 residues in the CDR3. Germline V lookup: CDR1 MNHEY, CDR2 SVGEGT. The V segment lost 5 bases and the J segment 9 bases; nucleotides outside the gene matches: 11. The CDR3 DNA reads TGTGCCAGCAGTCCACGAGGACAGGGGTTCGGCATTCAGTACTTC. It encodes CASSPRGQGFGIQYF.

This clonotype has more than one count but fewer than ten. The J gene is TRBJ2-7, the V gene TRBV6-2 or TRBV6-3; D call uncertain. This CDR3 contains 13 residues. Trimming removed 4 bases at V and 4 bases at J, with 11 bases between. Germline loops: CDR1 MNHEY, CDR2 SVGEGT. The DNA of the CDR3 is TGTGCCAGCAGTTGGAGTACTGAATACGAGCAGTACTTC. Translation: CASSWSTEYEQYF.

CDR3 residues: CASSLAGALADTQYF. CDR3 bases: TGTGCCAGCAGTTTAGCGGGAGCCCTCGCGGATACGCAGTATTTT. The chain carries TRBV28 and TRBJ2-3; 7 nucleotides match TRBD2. Germline V lookup: CDR1 MDHEN, CDR2 SYDVKM. Trimming removed 2 bases from V and 6 bases from J; junction bases left unmatched: 8. This CDR3 has 15 amino acids.

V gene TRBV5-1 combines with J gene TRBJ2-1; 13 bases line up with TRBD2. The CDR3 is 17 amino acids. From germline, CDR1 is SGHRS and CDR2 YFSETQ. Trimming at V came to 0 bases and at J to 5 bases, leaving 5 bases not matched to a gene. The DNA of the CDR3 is TGCGCCAGCAGCTTGGCCCCGGGACTAGCGGGAAACAATGAGCAGTTCTTC. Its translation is CASSLAPGLAGNNEQFF. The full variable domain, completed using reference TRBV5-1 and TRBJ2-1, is KAGVTQTPRYLIKTRGQQVTLSCSPISGHRSVSWYQQTPGQGLQFLFEYFSETQRNKGNFPGRFSGRQFSNSRSEMNVSTLELGDSALYLCASSLAPGLAGNNEQFFGPGTRLTVL.

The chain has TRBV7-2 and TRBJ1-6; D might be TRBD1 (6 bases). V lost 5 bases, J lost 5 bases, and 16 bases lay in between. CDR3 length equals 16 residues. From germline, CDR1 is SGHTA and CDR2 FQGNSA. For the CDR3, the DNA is TGTGCCAGCAGCCAAGGGGGGCCGCGCAATAATTCACCCCTCCACTTT. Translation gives CASSQGGPRNNSPLHF.

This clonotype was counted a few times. The CDR3 is CASTPREGGSWNIQYF. The DNA for the CDR3 is TGTGCCAGCACCCCGCGAGAGGGCGGGAGTTGGAACATTCAGTACTTC. The rearrangement links TRBV7-2 to TRBJ2-4; TRBD2 matches 7 bases. The V gene end was trimmed by 7 bases and the J gene end by 7 bases; junction bases not matched to a gene: 16. This CDR3 comprises 16 residues. Germline-derived CDR1 and CDR2 are SGHTA and FQGNSA.

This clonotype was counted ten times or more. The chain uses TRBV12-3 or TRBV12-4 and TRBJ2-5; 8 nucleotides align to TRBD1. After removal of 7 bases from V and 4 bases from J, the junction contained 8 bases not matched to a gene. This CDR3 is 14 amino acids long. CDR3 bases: TGTGCCAGCACCTATGGACAGGGCGGAGAGACCCAGTACTTC. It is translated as CASTYGQGGETQYF.

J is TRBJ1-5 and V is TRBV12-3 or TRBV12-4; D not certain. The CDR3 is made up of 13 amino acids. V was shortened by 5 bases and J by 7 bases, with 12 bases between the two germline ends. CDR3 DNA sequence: TGTGCCAGCAGTAGCTCCGGGGTCCAGCCCCAGCATTTT. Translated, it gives CASSSSGVQPQHF.

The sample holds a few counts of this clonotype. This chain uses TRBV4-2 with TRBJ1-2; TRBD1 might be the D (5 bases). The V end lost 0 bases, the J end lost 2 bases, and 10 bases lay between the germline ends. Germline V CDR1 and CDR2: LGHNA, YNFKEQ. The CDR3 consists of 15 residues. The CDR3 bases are TGTGCCAGCAGCCAAGAAACGGGACTGAACTATGGCTACACCTTC. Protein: CASSQETGLNYGYTF.